Listed here is a single TCR beta chain. Its antigen remains unidentified. Time point reported: week 23, last vaccination. Topical imiquimod was applied with each vaccine dose, which held 300 ug of mutant IDH1 20-mer peptide. This sample was included in a study of a mutant IDH1 vaccine in newly diagnosed glioma. The data were produced by immunoSEQ multiplex PCR, yet TCRdb's version contains in-frame clones alone and is incomplete. The sample has approximately 35,000 clones; around 89% are singletons. V lost 1 base, J lost 2 bases, and 10 bases stayed unmatched. The CDR3 has 18 amino acids. Germline V gene lookup returns CDR1 MNHEY and CDR2 SMNVEV (reference sequence).

The chain uses TRBV27 and TRBJ2-3; 9 positions agree with TRBD2. The sequence was collected from a man aged 35-49 years with glioma. The input for sequencing was PBMCs, taken from a glioma patient whose treatment included an IDH1 peptide vaccine. The CDR3 reads CASSLFSGGIPSTDTQYF. In nucleotides, the CDR3 is TGTGCCAGCAGTTTATTCAGCGGGGGGATCCCTTCCACAGATACGCAGTATTTT.